The 23 T cell receptor beta chains in this list originate from one sample, sequenced in a study of blood T cell repertoires in COVID-19. Sequencing used immunoSEQ multiplex PCR; TCRdb keeps in-frame clones, though not all of them. The table includes 380,000 or so clones, roughly 86% detected once. Sequencing was done on a sample of peripheral blood. The receptors derive from a human donor with acute or convalescent COVID-19. The donor label of this sample is uncertain.

The genes are TRBV18 and TRBJ2-4; the D gene is possibly TRBD1 (6 bases). This CDR3 spans 15 amino acids. V lost 2 bases, J lost 2 bases, and 10 bases lay in between. CDR1 is KGHSH, CDR2 LQKENI, per germline. CDR3 nucleotide sequence: TGTGCCAGCTCACCATCACAGGGTTCCAAAAACATTCAGTACTTC. Translated: CASSPSQGSKNIQYF.

The chain couples TRBV27 to TRBJ2-5; D ambiguous. The CDR3 is made up of 12 amino acids. Germline-derived CDR1 and CDR2 are MNHEY and SMNVEV (reference sequence). V dropped 4 bases and J dropped 5 bases, with 8 bases sitting between them. The CDR3 DNA reads TGTGCCAGCAGTTCTCTGGGCGAGACCCAGTACTTC. Translating gives CASSSLGETQYF.

The chain combines TRBV5-4 with TRBJ1-4; maybe TRBD1 (5 bases). Germline V gives CDR1 SGHNT, CDR2 YYREEE (reference sequence). This CDR3 spans 15 amino acids. The V gene lost 0 bases and the J gene lost 7 bases, with 13 bases spanning the gap. The CDR3, as DNA: TGTGCCAGCAGCTTGGGGGGCCAACAGGCTGAAAAACTGTTTTTT. Its translation is CASSLGGQQAEKLFF.

The CDR3 is CAWSPAGSTDTQYF. The CDR3 coding sequence is TGTGCCTGGAGTCCAGCGGGAAGCACAGATACGCAGTATTTT. The V gene is TRBV30, the J gene TRBJ2-3; TRBD2 agrees at 7 bases. From germline, CDR1 is GTSNPN and CDR2 SVGIG (reference sequence). With 2 bases clipped from V and 0 bases from J, the junction kept 2 bases outside the gene matches. This CDR3 region has 14 residues.

This chain connects TRBV7-9 to TRBJ2-3, with 7 bases aligning to TRBD1. The V and J ends lost 1 base and 0 bases, in that order; junction bases with no gene match: 1. The CDR3 totals 15 residues. Germline CDR1 and CDR2: SEHNR and FQNEAQ (reference sequence). Written as DNA, the CDR3 is TGTGCCAGCAGCTTAGGCAGGGGGAGCACAGATACGCAGTATTTT. Translating gives CASSLGRGSTDTQYF.

This chain joins TRBV11-2 and TRBJ1-1; D may be TRBD1 (5 bases). V was pared by 1 base and J by 3 bases, with 12 bases between. The CDR3 is 15 amino acids. Germline CDR1 SGHAT, CDR2 FQNNGV. The CDR3 is CASSLVPGLDTEAFF. In DNA form, the CDR3 reads TGTGCCAGCAGCTTAGTCCCAGGGCTCGACACTGAAGCTTTCTTT.

V is TRBV3-1 (or the pseudogene TRBV3-2) and J is TRBJ2-2, with a tentative D call TRBD2 (5 bases). The V gene's germline CDR1 is LGHDT and CDR2 YNNKEL (reference sequence). The CDR3 has 16 amino acids. V lost 1 base to trimming and J lost 4 bases, with 13 bases between them. CDR3 in amino acids: CASSQVKGAVTGELFF. The DNA for the CDR3 is TGTGCCAGCAGCCAAGTAAAGGGAGCGGTCACCGGGGAGCTGTTTTTT.

The chain is built from TRBV24-1 and TRBJ2-2; the D gene is possibly TRBD1 (6 bases). CDR1 and CDR2 from the germline V gene are KGHDR and SFDVKD. The CDR3 spans 12 residues. V was cut by 9 bases and J by 6 bases, with 10 bases left in between. The DNA of the CDR3 is TGTGCCACCTGCTCAGGGGCCGGGGAGCTGTTTTTT. This gives the protein CATCSGAGELFF.

This chain links TRBV5-4 with TRBJ1-2; D might be TRBD1 (6 bases). The CDR3 is made up of 14 amino acids. Germline values: CDR1 SGHNT, CDR2 YYREEE (reference sequence). With 4 bases removed from V and 4 bases from J, the gap between germline ends came to 14 bases. The CDR3 bases are TGTGCCAGCAGCCAAAACAGGGTATCCTATGGCTACACCTTC. Residues: CASSQNRVSYGYTF.

The chain links TRBV19 to TRBJ2-1; 11 bases are shared with TRBD2. The CDR3 loop spans 17 amino acids. V lost 5 bases and J lost 5; bases outside the gene matches: 11. CDR1 and CDR2 from the germline V gene are LNHDA and SQIVND (reference sequence). The CDR3 DNA reads as TGTGCCAGTAGTCCCCTCGGCGCGACTAGCGGGAACAATGAGCAGTTCTTC. Translated, it gives CASSPLGATSGNNEQFF.

In this sample, this clone turned up once. The V and J genes are TRBV2 and TRBJ1-1; maybe TRBD1 (5 bases). This CDR3 is 13 amino acids long. Trimming cost V 8 bases and J 7 bases, with 17 bases left between them. Germline values: CDR1 SNHLY, CDR2 FYNNEI. This CDR3 is CASRQQGGVEAFF. CDR3 coding DNA: TGTGCCAGCCGACAGCAGGGTGGGGTTGAAGCTTTCTTT.

The chain combines TRBV28 with TRBJ1-6, with D perhaps TRBD1 (6 bases). CDR3 length: 13 amino acids. With 6 bases removed from V and 10 bases from J, the gap between germline ends came to 13 bases. CDR1 is MDHEN, CDR2 SYDVKM, per germline. CDR3 nucleotide sequence: TGTGCCAGCAGAAAGTCGACAGGCTCACCCCTCCACTTT. Its protein is CASRKSTGSPLHF.

This chain links TRBV4-1 with TRBJ2-5, with D maybe TRBD2 (6 bases). The CDR3 runs to 14 residues. Germline V lookup: CDR1 MGHRA, CDR2 YSYEKL. The V end was cut by 6 bases, the J end by 9 bases, with 20 bases between. The CDR3 DNA is TGCGCCAGCAGGGATCCGGGGACTCCAAGGGCCCAGTACTTC. Translation gives CASRDPGTPRAQYF.

The rearrangement links TRBV19 to TRBJ1-3; D gene unclear. Germline V gene data show CDR1 as LNHDA and CDR2 as SQIVND (reference sequence). Deletions cut 4 bases from V and 2 bases from J, with 15 bases between. This CDR3 is 16 amino acids long. The CDR3 nucleotides read TGTGCCAGTAGTACTCCGGGTGGTTCGACTGGAAACACCATATATTTT. It is translated as CASSTPGGSTGNTIYF.

This clone was found a few times. The rearrangement links TRBV16 to TRBJ1-4; 8 bases are a match to TRBD1. This CDR3 comprises 16 residues. After removal of 4 bases from V and 4 bases from J, the junction contained 8 bases not matched to a gene. In germline, CDR1 is KGHSY, CDR2 FQNENV. The DNA of the CDR3 is TGTGCCAGCAGCCCCGGACAGGGTAGAAGTAATGAAAAACTGTTTTTT. Its protein is CASSPGQGRSNEKLFF.

This CDR3 is CASSSSRGPVDNEQFF. The CDR3 DNA follows: TGTGCCAGCAGTTCAAGCAGGGGTCCCGTCGACAATGAGCAGTTCTTC. The J gene is TRBJ2-1, the V gene TRBV27; the D gene is possibly TRBD1 (6 bases). Trimming took 4 bases from V and 5 from J, leaving 18 bases between them. Germline V gene sequence: CDR1 MNHEY, CDR2 SMNVEV (reference sequence). The CDR3 covers 16 residues.

This rearrangement joins TRBV6-6 to TRBJ2-1, with 8 bases that match TRBD2. The V gene end was trimmed by 8 bases and the J gene end by 15 bases; junction bases not matched to a gene: 9. CDR1 and CDR2 (germline): MNHNY, SVGAGI (reference sequence). This CDR3 is 11 amino acids long. The CDR3: CASRGGGSMFF. The CDR3 DNA reads TGTGCCAGCCGGGGGGGCGGGTCAATGTTCTTC.

The chain couples TRBV6-5 to TRBJ1-1; D not resolved. V dropped 5 bases and J dropped 0 bases, with 7 bases sitting between them. CDR1 is MNHEY, CDR2 SVGAGI, per germline. The CDR3 consists of 13 residues. CDR3 region: CASSLPLNTEAFF. In nucleotides, the CDR3 is TGTGCCAGCAGTCTCCCGTTGAACACTGAAGCTTTCTTT.

The chain employs TRBV18 and TRBJ1-5, with unresolved D. Germline loops: CDR1 KGHSH, CDR2 LQKENI. The CDR3 consists of 14 residues. V was cut by 4 bases and J by 2 bases, with 9 bases left in between. As DNA, the CDR3 is TGTGCCAGCTCACTTACGAGTGGCAATCAGCCCCAGCATTTT. This encodes CASSLTSGNQPQHF.

This clone was recorded once. This rearrangement joins TRBV4-2 to TRBJ1-1; D unresolved. The CDR3 extends over 14 amino acids. V lost 0 bases, J lost 4 bases, and 9 bases lay in between. Germline values: CDR1 LGHNA, CDR2 YNFKEQ. The CDR3 DNA is TGTGCCAGCAGCCAAGATCCCCCAATCACTGAAGCTTTCTTT. This sequence encodes CASSQDPPITEAFF.

The chain uses TRBV9 and TRBJ2-1; possible D gene TRBD2, 6 bases. CDR3 size: 15 residues. V was pared by 0 bases and J by 6 bases, with 13 bases between. The germline V gene encodes CDR1 SGDLS and CDR2 YYNGEE. The CDR3 sequence: CASSVEGRYGNEQFF. DNA for the CDR3: TGTGCCAGCAGCGTAGAAGGGAGGTACGGCAATGAGCAGTTCTTC.

CDR3 sequence: CASDPGQGNNSPLHF. The CDR3 bases are TGTGCCAGCGACCCGGGACAGGGTAATAATTCACCCCTCCACTTT. V usage is TRBV2 and J usage is TRBJ1-6, with 9 bases fitting TRBD1. This CDR3 is built from 15 residues. The V gene end was trimmed by 8 bases and the J gene end by 5 bases; junction bases not matched to a gene: 7. The germline CDR1 and CDR2 sequences are SNHLY and FYNNEI.

The rearrangement links TRBV5-3 to TRBJ1-6, with D hard to call. TRBV5-3 is labeled an ORF, and its function is uncertain. CDR3 length equals 16 residues. The V end was cut by 2 bases, the J end by 7 bases, with 16 bases between. CDR3 in amino acids: CARSFFHYTTNSPLHF. CDR3 bases: TGTGCCAGAAGCTTCTTCCATTACACTACCAATTCACCCCTCCACTTT.